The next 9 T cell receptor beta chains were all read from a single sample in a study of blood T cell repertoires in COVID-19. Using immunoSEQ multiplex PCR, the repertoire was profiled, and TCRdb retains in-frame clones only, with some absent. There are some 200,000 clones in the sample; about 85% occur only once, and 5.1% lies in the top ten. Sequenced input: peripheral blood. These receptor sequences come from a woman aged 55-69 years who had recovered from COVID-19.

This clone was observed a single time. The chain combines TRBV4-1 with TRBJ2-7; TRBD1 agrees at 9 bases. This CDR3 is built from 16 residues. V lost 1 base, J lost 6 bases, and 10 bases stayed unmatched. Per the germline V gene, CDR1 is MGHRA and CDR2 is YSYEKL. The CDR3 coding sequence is TGCGCCAGCAGCCAAGGGGGGGGACAGGGTAAAGGCGAGCAGTACTTC. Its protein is CASSQGGGQGKGEQYF.

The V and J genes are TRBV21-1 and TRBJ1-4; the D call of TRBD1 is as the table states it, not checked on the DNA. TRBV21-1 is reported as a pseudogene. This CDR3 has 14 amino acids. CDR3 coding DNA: TGTGCCAGCAGAGAGTCCAGGGTTGGTGAAAAACTGTTTTTT. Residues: CASRESRVGEKLFF.

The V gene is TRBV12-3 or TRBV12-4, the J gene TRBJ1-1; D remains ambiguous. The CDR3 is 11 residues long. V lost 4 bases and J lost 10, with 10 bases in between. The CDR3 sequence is CASSSTRSAFF. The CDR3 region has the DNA TGTGCCAGCAGTTCCACGCGGTCAGCTTTCTTT.

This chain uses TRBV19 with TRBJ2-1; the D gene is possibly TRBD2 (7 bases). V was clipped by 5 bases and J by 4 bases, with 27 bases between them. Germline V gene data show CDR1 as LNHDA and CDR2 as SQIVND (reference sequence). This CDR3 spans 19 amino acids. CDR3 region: CASSSGRFSRGGSYNEQFF. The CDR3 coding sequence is TGTGCCAGTAGTTCCGGTAGGTTTAGTAGGGGGGGATCATACAATGAGCAGTTCTTC.

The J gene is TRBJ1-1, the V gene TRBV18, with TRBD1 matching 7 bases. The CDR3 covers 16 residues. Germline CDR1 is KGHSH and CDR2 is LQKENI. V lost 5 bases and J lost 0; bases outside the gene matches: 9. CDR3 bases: TGTGCCAGCTCAACTCAGGGGGGTCCAATGAACACTGAAGCTTTCTTT. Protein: CASSTQGGPMNTEAFF.

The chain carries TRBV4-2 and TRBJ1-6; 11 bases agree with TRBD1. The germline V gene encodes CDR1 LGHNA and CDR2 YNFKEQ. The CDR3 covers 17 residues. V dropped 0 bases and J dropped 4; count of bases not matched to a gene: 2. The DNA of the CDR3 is TGTGCCAGCAGCCAAGAAGGGGACAGGGGGTATAATTCACCCCTCCACTTT. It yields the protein CASSQEGDRGYNSPLHF.

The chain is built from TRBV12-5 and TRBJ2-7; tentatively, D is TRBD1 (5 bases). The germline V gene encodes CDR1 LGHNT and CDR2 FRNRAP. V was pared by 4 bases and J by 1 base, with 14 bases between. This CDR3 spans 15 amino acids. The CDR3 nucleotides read TGTGCTAGTGGTTCCCTCGACAGATTATCCTACGAGCAGTACTTC. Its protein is CASGSLDRLSYEQYF.

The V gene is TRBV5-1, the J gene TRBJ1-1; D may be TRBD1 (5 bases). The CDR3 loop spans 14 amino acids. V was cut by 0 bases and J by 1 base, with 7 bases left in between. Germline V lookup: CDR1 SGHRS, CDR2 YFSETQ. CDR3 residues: CASSLAGQNTEAFF. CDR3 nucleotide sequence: TGCGCCAGCAGCTTGGCTGGACAGAACACTGAAGCTTTCTTT.

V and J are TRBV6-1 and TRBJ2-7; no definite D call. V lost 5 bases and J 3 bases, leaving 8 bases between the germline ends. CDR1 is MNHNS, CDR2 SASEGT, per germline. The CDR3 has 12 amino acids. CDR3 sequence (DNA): TGTGCCAGCAGTTCTCTAAGCTACGAGCAGTACTTC. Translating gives CASSSLSYEQYF.